The 31 T cell receptor beta chains below were found in one sample sequenced in a study of Graves' ophthalmopathy and Graves' hyperthyroidism. RNA transcripts served as template for amplifying TCR beta CDR3 sequences. RT-PCR in the first round used HTBI primers; a second-round multiplex PCR followed. TCRdb ran MiXCR on the multiplex PCR reads and lists one entry per CDR3 protein. Of approximately 1.2 million distinct CDR3 sequences listed, around a third are singletons. Material: peripheral blood or thyroid tissue (not recorded which). The receptors were sampled from an adult man with Graves' hyperthyroidism.

The chain combines TRBV6-5 with TRBJ2-7; D perhaps matches TRBD2 (5 bases). Germline V gene data show CDR1 as MNHEY and CDR2 as SVGAGI. CDR3 length equals 15 residues. The V end was cut by 8 bases, the J end by 0 bases, with 17 bases between. The CDR3 DNA follows: TGTGCCAGCTGGTATACCGGAGGCAGCTCCTACGAGCAGTACTTC. This gives the protein CASWYTGGSSYEQYF.

This clonotype was recorded at least ten times. The chain links TRBV2 to TRBJ1-5; the match to TRBD1 covers 7 bases. The V and J ends lost 8 bases and 2 bases, in that order; junction bases with no gene match: 9. The CDR3 has 15 amino acids. Per germline, CDR1 SNHLY and CDR2 FYNNEI. The CDR3 DNA reads TGTGCCAGCCGTCGACAGGGTGACGGCAATCAGCCCCAGCATTTT. It yields the protein CASRRQGDGNQPQHF. The entire variable domain, with the rest obtained from reference TRBV2 and TRBJ1-5, is as follows: EPEVTQTPSHQVTQMGQEVILRCVPISNHLYFYWYRQILGQKVEFLVSFYNNEISEKSEIFDDQFSVERPDGSNFTLKIRSTKLEDSAMYFCASRRQGDGNQPQHFGDGTRLSIL.

This clonotype showed up many times. V is TRBV19 and J is TRBJ1-1, with D possibly matching TRBD1 (5 bases). Trimming took off 0 bases at V and 0 bases at J, with 11 bases between the two ends. The CDR3 has 16 amino acids. The V gene's germline CDR1 is LNHDA and CDR2 SQIVND (reference sequence). CDR3 bases: TGTGCCAGTAGTATAGATCGGGGGGAAATGAACACTGAAGCTTTCTTT. The encoded protein is CASSIDRGEMNTEAFF. Drawing the rest from reference TRBV19 and TRBJ1-1, the complete variable domain is DGGITQSPKYLFRKEGQNVTLSCEQNLNHDAMYWYRQDPGQGLRLIYYSQIVNDFQKGDIAEGYSVSREKKESFPLTVTSAQKNPTAFYLCASSIDRGEMNTEAFFGQGTRLTVV.

Notes on this clonotype: This may arise from a read error, as a much more abundant clone is one base away. This chain joins TRBV4-1 and TRBJ1-1, with D unresolved. Trimming removed 1 base at V and 3 bases at J, with 9 bases between. This CDR3 spans 14 amino acids. Germline V gene lookup returns CDR1 MGHRA and CDR2 YSYEKL. CDR3 DNA: TGCGCCAGCAGCCAAGCTCGAGGTCACACTGAAGCTTTCTTT. This codes for CASSQARGHTEAFF.

The chain is built from TRBV7-3 and TRBJ2-7; 10 bases map to TRBD1. The CDR3 loop spans 15 amino acids. Germline CDR1 and CDR2: SGHTA and FQGTGA. V lost 2 bases, J lost 6 bases, and 7 bases stayed unmatched. CDR3 residues: CASSLGTGEISEQYF. The CDR3, as DNA: TGTGCCAGCAGCTTAGGGACAGGGGAGATAAGCGAGCAGTACTTC. The variable domain in full, with the rest retrieved from reference TRBV7-3 and TRBJ2-7, is GAGVSQTPSNKVTEKGKYVELRCDPISGHTALYWYRQSLGQGPEFLIYFQGTGAADDSGLPNDRFFAVRPEGSVSTLKIQRTERGDSAVYLCASSLGTGEISEQYFGPGTRLTVT.

The chain combines TRBV7-9 with TRBJ1-2; TRBD1 is a possible D gene (6 bases). Trimming took 7 bases from V and 8 from J, leaving 23 bases between them. This CDR3 is 15 amino acids long. Germline V CDR1 and CDR2: SEHNR, FQNEAQ (reference sequence). CDR3 bases: TGTGCCAGCACCCCTTGGGCAGGGGCTTATCTCGGCTACACCTTC. It specifies CASTPWAGAYLGYTF.

The table lists this clonotype with many counts. The rearrangement joins TRBV7-9 to TRBJ1-2, with unresolved D. Germline values: CDR1 SEHNR, CDR2 FQNEAQ (reference sequence). V was cut by 5 bases and J by 6 bases, with 13 bases left in between. This CDR3 is built from 13 residues. The CDR3 loop is CASSPPRPDGYTF. As DNA, the CDR3 is TGTGCCAGCAGCCCCCCACGGCCGGATGGCTACACCTTC.

With respect to this clonotype: A much larger clone sits a single nucleotide away, making a read error possible. Here the CDR3 omits its conserved ending phenylalanine or tryptophan, so a read error is the likely source. The V call is TRBV7-2, the J call TRBJ2-5; D is possibly TRBD1 or TRBD2 (6 bases each). Between the trimmed V and J ends, which lost 0 bases and 5 bases, there was a span of 13 bases. The CDR3 is 15 residues long. The germline V gene encodes CDR1 SGHTA and CDR2 FQGNSA. This chain's CDR3 is CASSLAFGGLETQYL. The CDR3 bases are TGTGCCAGCAGCTTAGCGTTCGGGGGCTTGGAGACCCAGTACCTC.

This clonotype was counted between two and nine times. The genes are TRBV20-1 and TRBJ1-5; no clear D. The CDR3 has 17 amino acids. V was trimmed by 0 bases and J by 4 bases, leaving 19 bases between them. The germline V gene encodes CDR1 DFQATT and CDR2 SNEGSKA (reference sequence). In DNA, the CDR3 is TGCAGTGCTAGAGATGGGCGAAGAGTTGCTGGTAATCAGCCCCAGCATTTT. Translating gives CSARDGRRVAGNQPQHF.

The V call is TRBV5-1, the J call TRBJ1-1, with D uncertain. The ends were cut back, 3 bases at V and 1 base at J, with 10 bases in the middle. This CDR3 contains 14 residues. The germline CDR1 and CDR2 sequences are SGHRS and YFSETQ. CDR3 region: CASSSSGKNTEAFF. The CDR3 DNA sequence: TGCGCCAGCAGCTCGTCCGGGAAGAACACTGAAGCTTTCTTT. The entire variable domain, with the rest obtained from reference TRBV5-1 and TRBJ1-1, is as follows: KAGVTQTPRYLIKTRGQQVTLSCSPISGHRSVSWYQQTPGQGLQFLFEYFSETQRNKGNFPGRFSGRQFSNSRSEMNVSTLELGDSALYLCASSSSGKNTEAFFGQGTRLTVV.

The rearrangement links TRBV10-3 to TRBJ2-7; 9 nucleotides match TRBD2. J lost 4 bases, V lost 0 bases, and 7 bases had no gene match. The CDR3 has 16 amino acids. The germline CDR1 and CDR2 sequences are ENHRY and SYGVKD. The CDR3 nucleotides are TGTGCCATCAGTGAGTCGATACTAGCGGGTGGATACGAGCAGTACTTC. It is translated as CAISESILAGGYEQYF.

The chain recombines TRBV24-1 with TRBJ1-2; TRBD1 might be the D (5 bases). This CDR3 has 14 residues. V lost 7 bases and J 7 bases, leaving 18 bases between the germline ends. Germline V gene sequence: CDR1 KGHDR, CDR2 SFDVKD. Written as DNA, the CDR3 is TGTGCCACCAGCGATCAGACAACCAGGGCTGGCTACACCTTC. This sequence encodes CATSDQTTRAGYTF.

This clonotype was seen at least ten times. V gene TRBV7-2 combines with J gene TRBJ2-5, with 7 bases identical to TRBD2. Per the germline V gene, CDR1 is SGHTA and CDR2 is FQGNSA. V lost 0 bases and J lost 5; bases outside the gene matches: 9. This CDR3 has 16 residues. The CDR3 loop reads CASSLAASGGQETQYF. The CDR3 DNA follows: TGTGCCAGCAGCTTAGCTGCTAGCGGAGGGCAGGAGACCCAGTACTTC.

The chain employs TRBV29-1 and TRBJ1-1; a weak D match, TRBD1 (5 bases). V lost 8 bases to trimming and J lost 0 bases, with 22 bases between them. Germline V gives CDR1 SQVTM, CDR2 ANQGSEA. The CDR3 covers 16 residues. The CDR3 DNA sequence: TGCAGCAGTTGGGGACTCAACCTCCTCTTGAACACTGAAGCTTTCTTT. This codes for CSSWGLNLLLNTEAFF.

The V gene is TRBV10-3, the J gene TRBJ1-1, with D possibly TRBD1 on 6 matching bases. Per the germline V gene, CDR1 is ENHRY and CDR2 is SYGVKD. Trimming removed 7 bases from V and 0 bases from J, with 12 bases in between. CDR3 size: 14 residues. CDR3 region: CAITAQGMNTEAFF. The CDR3 DNA is TGTGCCATCACCGCCCAGGGGATGAACACTGAAGCTTTCTTT.

This clonotype occurred many times. V gene TRBV5-1 combines with J gene TRBJ1-3; no reliable D call. This CDR3 is built from 14 residues. Trimming cost V 3 bases and J 0 bases, with 7 bases left between them. In germline, CDR1 is SGHRS, CDR2 YFSETQ. CDR3 residues: CASSSAGSGNTIYF. As DNA, the CDR3 is TGCGCCAGCAGCTCGGCGGGCTCTGGAAACACCATATATTTT.

At least ten counts were recorded for this clonotype. J is TRBJ1-5 and V is TRBV12-3 or TRBV12-4; D gene ambiguous. The CDR3 loop spans 15 amino acids. V gave up 3 bases and J gave up 4 bases, with 13 bases separating them. The CDR3 here is CASSFGEVRNQPQHF. CDR3 sequence (DNA): TGTGCCAGCAGTTTCGGGGAGGTGAGAAATCAGCCCCAGCATTTT.

The sample holds many counts of this clonotype. This chain joins TRBV7-2 and TRBJ1-2; D is undetermined. Germline CDR1 SGHTA, CDR2 FQGNSA. The V end was cut by 1 base, the J end by 6 bases, with 3 bases between. The CDR3 is 11 amino acids. CDR3 region: CASSLEHGYTF. CDR3 DNA: TGTGCCAGCAGCTTAGAGCATGGCTACACCTTC.

This clonotype was recorded at least ten times. CDR3 DNA sequence: TGCGCCAGCAGCTTGGAGAGTTATTCACCCCTCCACTTT. Translation gives CASSLESYSPLHF. The chain recombines TRBV5-1 with TRBJ1-6; the D is unclear. Germline CDR1 is SGHRS and CDR2 is YFSETQ. CDR3 length: 13 amino acids. Trimming removed 0 bases from V and 8 bases from J, with 6 bases in between.

Notes on this clonotype: Given a much more abundant clone one base away, this may be a read error. V gene TRBV27 combines with J gene TRBJ1-1; tentatively, D is TRBD1 (6 bases). V lost 6 bases and J 1 base, leaving 9 bases between the germline ends. Looked up from germline, CDR1 is MNHEY and CDR2 is SMNVEV (reference sequence). The CDR3 runs 13 residues. The CDR3 DNA reads TGTGCCAGCAGAACGACAGGGAACACTGAAGCTTTCTTT. Amino acids: CASRTTGNTEAFF.

The table lists this clonotype with a few counts. The chain couples TRBV15 to TRBJ2-7; a weak D match, TRBD2 (5 bases). V was trimmed by 5 bases and J by 3 bases, leaving 14 bases between them. CDR3 length equals 14 residues. Germline lookup yields CDR1 LNHNV and CDR2 YYDKDF (reference sequence). The CDR3 DNA is TGTGCCACCAGCTTTGGTAGCGCCTACTACGAGCAGTACTTC. Translated, it gives CATSFGSAYYEQYF. The entire variable domain, with the rest obtained from reference TRBV15 and TRBJ2-7, is as follows: DAMVIQNPRYQVTQFGKPVTLSCSQTLNHNVMYWYQQKSSQAPKLLFHYYDKDFNNEADTPDNFQSRRPNTSFCFLDIRSPGLGDTAMYLCATSFGSAYYEQYFGPGTRLTVT.

The rearrangement uses TRBV15 and TRBJ2-7, with a weak D call TRBD2 (5 bases). The CDR3 loop spans 19 amino acids. CDR1 and CDR2 (germline): LNHNV, YYDKDF (reference sequence). V lost 0 bases and J lost 2, with 23 bases in between. This CDR3 is CATSRDGPSRTSETYEQYF. The CDR3 region has the DNA TGTGCCACCAGCAGAGACGGACCTAGCAGAACCTCGGAAACCTACGAGCAGTACTTC.

This clonotype was seen only a few times. V gene TRBV9 combines with J gene TRBJ2-5; D is uncertain. The CDR3 is 16 residues long. The germline CDR1 and CDR2 sequences are SGDLS and YYNGEE. The CDR3 DNA follows: TGTGCTAGAGCCCCCGAGGACGGATCCACCCAAGAGACCCAGTACTTC. Translating it yields CARAPEDGSTQETQYF.

As concerns this clonotype: A much larger clone sits a single nucleotide away, making a read error possible. DNA for the CDR3: TGTGCCAGCAGCGGGGGACAGGGGGCTTCCTATGGCTACACCTTC. Translated: CASSGGQGASYGYTF. The V gene is TRBV9, the J gene TRBJ1-2; 12 positions match TRBD1. The V gene's germline CDR1 is SGDLS and CDR2 YYNGEE. The length of the CDR3 is 15 residues. Losses at the gene ends were 3 bases for V and 4 bases for J; bases not matched to a gene: 4.

This chain joins TRBV2 and TRBJ2-7; TRBD1 is a possible D gene (5 bases). The CDR3 contains 13 residues. CDR1 is SNHLY, CDR2 FYNNEI, per germline. Trimming took off 4 bases at V and 4 bases at J, with 11 bases between the two ends. The CDR3 region is CASSVRVAYEQYF. The DNA for the CDR3 is TGTGCCAGCAGTGTCAGGGTGGCTTACGAGCAGTACTTC.

A remark on this clonotype: The DNA is omitted, as the CDR3 cannot be located on it reliably, and the CDR3 follows TCRdb's listing. The V and J genes are TRBV6-6 and TRBJ2-7; the table calls TRBD1, which could not be checked here. Germline V CDR1 and CDR2: MNHNY, SVGAGI (reference sequence). The CDR3 is 12 amino acids long, termini counted. Here the CDR3 reads CASSVATGTPFF.

The chain links TRBV20-1 to TRBJ1-4; D is unclear. Germline V gene lookup returns CDR1 DFQATT and CDR2 SNEGSKA (reference sequence). The CDR3 contains 15 residues. The ends were cut back, 5 bases at V and 4 bases at J, with 17 bases in the middle. CDR3 sequence reads: CSAFSNDPFNEKLFF. The CDR3 DNA follows: TGCAGTGCTTTTTCCAACGACCCTTTTAATGAAAAACTGTTTTTT.

As regards this clonotype: This CDR3 is missing its conserved last phenylalanine or tryptophan, likely due to a read error. The DNA is omitted, as the CDR3 cannot be located on it reliably, and the CDR3 follows TCRdb's listing. V and J are TRBV7-6 and TRBJ1-4; the DNA was not compared with TRBD1, the D call given in the table. Germline V gene sequence: CDR1 SGHVS, CDR2 FNYEAQ. The CDR3 length is 12 residues, termini included. The CDR3 loop is CASSLVVGTGGL.

The sample holds a few counts of this clonotype. This chain connects TRBV28 to TRBJ2-5, with D perhaps TRBD2 (6 bases). The germline V gene has CDR1 MDHEN and CDR2 SYDVKM. Trimming left V 4 bases short and J 1 base short, with 13 bases between. The length of the CDR3 is 15 residues. Here the CDR3 reads CASSSLLRGQETQYF. The CDR3 bases are TGTGCCAGCAGTTCGCTTTTGCGGGGCCAAGAGACCCAGTACTTC.

As concerns this clonotype: Mismatch with germline at one junction end may stem from a read error. This chain connects TRBV10-3 to TRBJ1-5, with 7 bases identical to TRBD1. Germline V lookup: CDR1 ENHRY, CDR2 SYGVKD. The length of the CDR3 is 13 residues. CDR3 in amino acids: CASSFGRGGSQHF. DNA for the CDR3: TGTGCCAGCAGTTTTGGCAGGGGGGGTTCTCAGCATTTT.

This clonotype was seen a few times. The chain employs TRBV29-1 and TRBJ1-1, with 7 nucleotides matching TRBD1. The CDR3 sequence is 14 residues long. Germline V gene sequence: CDR1 SQVTM, CDR2 ANQGSEA. Unmatched junction bases numbered 10, after V lost 7 bases and J lost 2 bases. CDR3 in DNA: TGCAGCGCATACGGGACAGAATTCAACACTGAAGCTTTCTTT. This sequence encodes CSAYGTEFNTEAFF.